The entry below gives a single TCR beta chain sequence along with its context. The antigen is unknown. Germline-derived CDR1 and CDR2 are MNHEY and SVGAGI. V was clipped by 4 bases and J by 5 bases; unmatched bases: 7. This CDR3 has 15 amino acids. The data were taken from a study of cytomegalovirus exposure and HLA in healthy donors. Overall study: Around 87 million unique TCRs, all from HLA-typed donors, were included in an early release of the data.

Findings of the study overall: As a later analysis showed, a missense DCLRE1C variant was linked to trimming of TCR beta V- and J-genes. Cytomegalovirus-associated TCR beta chains were listed, numbering 150 to 200. Common viral pathogens were later found to be apparently linked to several of the most significant clusters.

Vbeta (60) and Jbeta (13) primers were used in the PCR. Method: immunoSEQ multiplex PCR; TCRdb's copy keeps in-frame clones and lacks some. The table includes roughly 230,000 clones, 70% to 90% detected once. Sequenced sample: PBMCs. The genes are TRBV6-5 and TRBJ2-5, with 10 bases aligning to TRBD2. This clonotype was sampled from a girl aged 2 to 9 in good health and CMV-seronegative. This chain's CDR3 is CASSFQAGGTETQYF. The CDR3 DNA reads TGTGCCAGCAGTTTTCAAGCGGGGGGGACCGAGACCCAGTACTTC.